The T cell receptor beta chain under discussion was sequenced for a study of response to subunit inactivated influenza vaccine (dated by TCRdb to the late 2010s). With regard to the full study: Deep quantitative profiling of the T cell receptor repertoire was used in the study to follow responses to a trivalent subunit inactivated influenza vaccine. What the work shows at the level of the full study, not this receptor alone: The authors suggested that each seasonal influenza vaccination may recruit only a limited number of new T cells.

Receptors were amplified or captured by RT-PCR. Sequencing instrument: Illumina HiSeq 2500. TCRdb redid the processing of the public reads, applying fastp at Q25 and MiXCR, and retained in-frame beta chains. Each entry is one CDR3 protein sequence, shown with its most common DNA and genes. The sample table lists approximately 730,000 distinct CDR3 sequences, approximately 13% of them with a count of one. The top ten constitute approximately 7% of the sample. CDR1 MNHEY and CDR2 SMNVEV were looked up in the germline V gene (reference sequence). Between the V and J ends, shortened by 2 bases and 0 bases respectively, the junction contains 8 bases. The CDR3 numbers 14 residues from cysteine through phenylalanine. Only CDR3 DNA is held: 42 bases, read in frame from base 1. This clonotype was detected a few times. Its antigen specificity is not known. Base qualities are not recorded, but no much larger clone differs from it by a single base.

The rearrangement combines TRBV27 with TRBJ2-7, with the D segment identity uncertain. Sequencing used PBMCs from blood, obtained roughly 2 weeks before vaccination. This receptor was taken from a man aged 50 to 59 who received an inactivated influenza vaccine. Donor details come from another sample of the same person, matched by shared clones. The DNA sequence follows: TGTGCCAGCAGTTTAAACCGATTCTCCTACGAGCAGTACTTC. This yields the protein CASSLNRFSYEQYF.